A single sample gave rise to the 21 T cell receptor beta chains below, sequenced in a study of T-cell reconstitution after alpha-beta-depleted transplantation in children listed by TCRdb under 2016. Libraries came from PCR. The instrument was an Illumina HiSeq 2500. Molecular barcoding was employed in the preparation of TCR libraries, with unique molecular identifiers being used to normalize TCRbeta repertoire quantification. TCRdb reran the public reads through fastp at Q25 and MiXCR, keeping productive beta chains. Identical CDR3 protein sequences are pooled into one entry, listed with their most common genes and DNA. This sample has around 370,000 distinct CDR3 sequences in its table, and about a tenth of those were observed once. Around 2.4% of the sample comes from the top ten. The material sequenced was PBMCs from the stem cell graft donor, taken from the stem cell graft. These receptors originate from a human donor who donated a stem cell graft to a child with acute lymphoblastic leukemia.

This chain uses TRBV5-1 with TRBJ1-4; 11 nucleotides line up with TRBD1. Germline CDR1 and CDR2: SGHRS and YFSETQ. The V and J ends lost 4 bases and 8 bases, in that order; junction bases with no gene match: 19. This CDR3 contains 19 residues. CDR3 protein: CASSLRPGTGGIVAEKLFF. The CDR3 DNA follows: TGCGCCAGCAGCCTGCGACCCGGGACAGGGGGGATTGTTGCGGAAAAACTGTTTTTT.

This clonotype was seen repeatedly, ten times or more. The V gene is TRBV5-1, the J gene TRBJ2-3; maybe TRBD1 (6 bases). Trimming cost V 4 bases and J 2 bases, with 11 bases left between them. Per germline, CDR1 SGHRS and CDR2 YFSETQ. CDR3 size: 14 residues. The CDR3 protein is CASSPTGYTDTQYF. CDR3 in DNA: TGCGCCAGCAGCCCTACAGGGTACACAGATACGCAGTATTTT.

This clonotype has only a few counts. The V and J genes are TRBV20-1 and TRBJ2-7; 8 bases are shared with TRBD1. V was pared by 6 bases and J by 4 bases, with 8 bases of the junction left unmatched. The CDR3 runs 13 residues. Germline values: CDR1 DFQATT, CDR2 SNEGSKA (reference sequence). The CDR3 here is CSAKTGDWYEQYF. CDR3 bases: TGCAGTGCCAAGACAGGGGACTGGTACGAGCAGTACTTC.

This clonotype was counted at least ten times. This sequence joins TRBV5-1 and TRBJ1-5; possibly TRBD1 for D (6 bases). CDR3 length: 18 amino acids. Between the trimmed V and J ends, which lost 3 bases and 0 bases, there was a span of 19 bases. Germline V CDR1 and CDR2: SGHRS, YFSETQ. As DNA, the CDR3 is TGCGCCAGCAGCTCCAAGCTCGGACAGACTTATAGCAATCAGCCCCAGCATTTT. Translating gives CASSSKLGQTYSNQPQHF.

This clonotype showed up just a few times. The CDR3 DNA reads TGCGCCAGCAGCCTGGGACAGGGAGTCGGAAAACTGTTTTTT. Protein: CASSLGQGVGKLFF. The gene calls are TRBV5-1 and TRBJ1-4; 9 nucleotides line up with TRBD1. V lost 4 bases to trimming and J lost 10 bases; unmatched junction nucleotides: 8. This CDR3 is 14 amino acids long. Germline loops: CDR1 SGHRS, CDR2 YFSETQ. Filled out from reference TRBV5-1 and TRBJ1-4, the complete variable domain reads KAGVTQTPRYLIKTRGQQVTLSCSPISGHRSVSWYQQTPGQGLQFLFEYFSETQRNKGNFPGRFSGRQFSNSRSEMNVSTLELGDSALYLCASSLGQGVGKLFFGSGTQLSVL.

This clonotype was counted many times. This chain connects TRBV7-9 to TRBJ1-3, with 11 nucleotides matching TRBD1. Germline values: CDR1 SEHNR, CDR2 FQNEAQ (reference sequence). The CDR3 is 17 amino acids. Trimming cost V 5 bases and J 2 bases; bases outside gene matches: 8. The CDR3: CASSPAGTGGTGNTIYF. The CDR3 nucleotides are TGTGCCAGCAGCCCCGCCGGGACAGGGGGAACTGGAAACACCATATATTTT. Combining the CDR3 with reference TRBV7-9 and TRBJ1-3 gives the whole variable domain DTGVSQNPRHKITKRGQNVTFRCDPISEHNRLYWYRQTLGQGPEFLTYFQNEAQLEKSRLLSDRFSAERPKGSFSTLEIQRTEQGDSAMYLCASSPAGTGGTGNTIYFGEGSWLTVV.

The chain links TRBV9 to TRBJ2-4; 9 positions agree with TRBD2. The V segment lost 3 bases and the J segment 1 base; nucleotides outside the gene matches: 5. Germline values: CDR1 SGDLS, CDR2 YYNGEE. CDR3 length: 16 amino acids. CDR3 nucleotide sequence: TGTGCCAGCAGCGGTCGACTAGCGGATGCCAAAAACATTCAGTACTTC. It codes for CASSGRLADAKNIQYF.

This chain joins TRBV12-3 or TRBV12-4 and TRBJ2-3, with 13 bases aligning to TRBD2. This CDR3 region has 17 residues. V lost 5 bases to trimming and J lost 4 bases; unmatched junction nucleotides: 9. The CDR3 here is CASSGLGLAGVADTQYF. The CDR3 bases are TGTGCCAGCAGTGGACTAGGACTAGCGGGAGTAGCAGATACGCAGTATTTT.

This clonotype was observed a few times. The rearrangement joins TRBV4-3 to TRBJ2-3; 15 nucleotides line up with TRBD2. The germline CDR1 and CDR2 sequences are LGHNA and YSLEER. This CDR3 region has 16 residues. V trimming: 4 bases; J trimming: 5 bases; junction bases outside the gene matches: 4. The CDR3: CASSRGTSGRIDTQYF. CDR3 nucleotides: TGCGCCAGCAGCCGGGGGACTAGCGGGAGGATAGATACGCAGTATTTT.

This clonotype was counted ten times or more. V and J are TRBV3-1 and TRBJ2-7; D ambiguous. CDR1 and CDR2 (germline): LGHDT, YNNKEL (reference sequence). Trimming took 0 bases from V and 9 from J, leaving 12 bases between them. The CDR3 sequence is 13 residues long. CDR3 bases: TGTGCCAGCAGCCAAGACCGGATATTGAGGCAGTACTTC. Protein: CASSQDRILRQYF.

This rearrangement joins TRBV10-3 to TRBJ1-5; D unclear. The CDR3 totals 13 residues. Per the germline V gene, CDR1 is ENHRY and CDR2 is SYGVKD. V was clipped by 4 bases and J by 7 bases, with 11 bases between them. The CDR3 loop is CAISAIGRQPQHF. CDR3 nucleotides: TGTGCCATCAGTGCCATAGGGCGGCAGCCCCAGCATTTT.

This chain uses TRBV7-6 with TRBJ2-1; 9 bases agree with TRBD2. Germline trimming cut 4 bases from V and 7 bases from J; bases unmatched to any gene: 14. The CDR3 totals 17 residues. Germline-derived CDR1 and CDR2 are SGHVS and FNYEAQ. The DNA of the CDR3 is TGTGCCAGCAGCTCCCTCGCAGGGCGGGAGGGCTCGAATGAGCAGTTCTTC. Translation gives CASSSLAGREGSNEQFF. Full variable domain (missing parts from reference TRBV7-6 and TRBJ2-1): GAGVSQSPRYKVTKRGQDVALRCDPISGHVSLYWYRQALGQGPEFLTYFNYEAQQDKSGLPNDRFSAERPEGSISTLTIQRTEQRDSAMYRCASSSLAGREGSNEQFFGPGTRLTVL.

This chain joins TRBV7-2 and TRBJ2-1; 9 bases map to TRBD1. The CDR3 is 15 amino acids. The germline CDR1 and CDR2 sequences are SGHTA and FQGNSA. Trimming took 4 bases from V and 4 from J; bases not matched to a gene: 5. The CDR3 region is CASSSNRGQYNEQFF. The CDR3 bases are TGTGCCAGCAGCTCTAACAGGGGGCAGTACAATGAGCAGTTCTTC. The whole variable domain, filled in from reference TRBV7-2 and TRBJ2-1, reads GAGVSQSPSNKVTEKGKDVELRCDPISGHTALYWYRQSLGQGLEFLIYFQGNSAPDKSGLPSDRFSAERTGGSVSTLTIQRTQQEDSAVYLCASSSNRGQYNEQFFGPGTRLTVL.

This clonotype was recorded at least ten times. The V gene is TRBV4-2, the J gene TRBJ2-7; D might be TRBD2 (5 bases). CDR3 length: 16 residues. Germline V gene sequence: CDR1 LGHNA, CDR2 YNFKEQ. Trimming pared 0 bases from V and 0 bases from J, leaving 12 bases between. CDR3 sequence: CASSQDRSGNSYEQYF. In DNA, the CDR3 is TGTGCCAGCAGCCAAGATCGATCGGGGAACTCCTACGAGCAGTACTTC.

The CDR3 loop is CASSWEALEELFF. The CDR3 bases are TGCGCCAGCAGCTGGGAAGCCCTCGAGGAGCTGTTTTTT. V usage is TRBV5-1 and J usage is TRBJ2-2; D not certain. CDR3 size: 13 residues. Trimming removed 3 bases at V and 10 bases at J, with 13 bases between. Germline V lookup: CDR1 SGHRS, CDR2 YFSETQ.

The chain couples TRBV7-2 to TRBJ2-7; TRBD2 aligns across 7 bases. Germline CDR1 is SGHTA and CDR2 is FQGNSA. The CDR3 is 15 residues long. J lost 3 bases, V lost 1 base, and 6 bases had no gene match. The CDR3 region has the DNA TGTGCCAGCAGCTTAGAGGGCGGGGAGGGCTACGAGCAGTACTTC. Amino acids: CASSLEGGEGYEQYF.

In this sample, this clonotype turned up a few times. The chain recombines TRBV7-2 with TRBJ2-2; TRBD2 agrees at 11 bases. The CDR3 extends over 16 amino acids. Germline V CDR1 and CDR2: SGHTA, FQGNSA. With 6 bases clipped from V and 5 bases from J, the junction kept 8 bases outside the gene matches. Here the CDR3 reads CASRLTSGGGTGELFF. CDR3 coding DNA: TGTGCCAGCAGACTTACTAGCGGGGGCGGAACCGGGGAGCTGTTTTTT.

This clonotype occurred many times. The chain employs TRBV4-1 and TRBJ2-7; TRBD1 agrees at 9 bases. Germline V gene sequence: CDR1 MGHRA, CDR2 YSYEKL. Germline trimming cut 3 bases from V and 5 bases from J; bases unmatched to any gene: 8. The CDR3 is made up of 15 amino acids. The CDR3 nucleotides read TGCGCCAGCAGCCAGGACAGGGGTGTTTCCGACGAGCAGTACTTC. As protein: CASSQDRGVSDEQYF.

V and J are TRBV12-3 or TRBV12-4 and TRBJ2-1, with 7 positions matching TRBD2. Trimming removed 7 bases from V and 0 bases from J; junction bases left unmatched: 12. This CDR3 is 17 amino acids long. Written as DNA, the CDR3 is TGTGCCAGCAACCCAGGGCGTCGCGGGAGCTCCTACAATGAGCAGTTCTTC. This sequence encodes CASNPGRRGSSYNEQFF.

This clonotype was observed at least ten times. The genes are TRBV28 and TRBJ2-7, with 13 bases fitting TRBD2. Germline CDR1 is MDHEN and CDR2 is SYDVKM. With V trimmed by 5 bases and J by 5 bases, 6 bases remained unmatched. CDR3 length equals 15 residues. CDR3 in amino acids: CASSQTSGRANEQYF. The CDR3 DNA follows: TGTGCCAGCAGTCAAACTAGCGGGAGGGCCAACGAGCAGTACTTC.

This clonotype has more than one count but fewer than ten. The gene calls are TRBV28 and TRBJ2-5; the match to TRBD2 covers 7 bases. The CDR3 is 15 amino acids. Germline V lookup: CDR1 MDHEN, CDR2 SYDVKM. V shed 8 bases and J 7 bases; nucleotides not matched to a gene: 16. The CDR3 loop is CASEMESGISGTQYF. CDR3 nucleotides: TGTGCCAGCGAGATGGAAAGCGGGATCTCGGGGACCCAGTACTTC.